Sequencing of this TCR beta chain was carried out in a study of graft-versus-host responses after intestinal transplantation. Whole-study results and caveats: Allografts of patients with graft-donor T cell macrochimerism showed high graft-versus-host to host-versus-graft clone ratios. The recipient marrow held GvH clones, and some of them showed up first in ileum or blood.

Concerning this clone itself: What it recognizes is unknown.

The data were produced by immunoSEQ multiplex PCR, yet TCRdb's version contains in-frame clones alone and is incomplete. The sample records 74,000 or so clones, around 92% being singletons. Per germline, CDR1 SGDLS and CDR2 YYNGEE. CDR3 length: 13 residues. The V end lost 2 bases, the J end lost 3 bases, and 5 bases lay between the germline ends. The origin of this receptor is a human patient who received an intestinal transplant, so some T cells may come from the graft donor. The chain employs TRBV9 and TRBJ2-2, with D possibly being TRBD1 or TRBD2 (5 bases each). Sequencing used PBMCs, obtained 98 days after intestinal transplantation. CDR3 nucleotides: TGTGCCAGCAGCGTGGGGGACACCGGGGAGCTGTTTTTT. This encodes CASSVGDTGELFF.